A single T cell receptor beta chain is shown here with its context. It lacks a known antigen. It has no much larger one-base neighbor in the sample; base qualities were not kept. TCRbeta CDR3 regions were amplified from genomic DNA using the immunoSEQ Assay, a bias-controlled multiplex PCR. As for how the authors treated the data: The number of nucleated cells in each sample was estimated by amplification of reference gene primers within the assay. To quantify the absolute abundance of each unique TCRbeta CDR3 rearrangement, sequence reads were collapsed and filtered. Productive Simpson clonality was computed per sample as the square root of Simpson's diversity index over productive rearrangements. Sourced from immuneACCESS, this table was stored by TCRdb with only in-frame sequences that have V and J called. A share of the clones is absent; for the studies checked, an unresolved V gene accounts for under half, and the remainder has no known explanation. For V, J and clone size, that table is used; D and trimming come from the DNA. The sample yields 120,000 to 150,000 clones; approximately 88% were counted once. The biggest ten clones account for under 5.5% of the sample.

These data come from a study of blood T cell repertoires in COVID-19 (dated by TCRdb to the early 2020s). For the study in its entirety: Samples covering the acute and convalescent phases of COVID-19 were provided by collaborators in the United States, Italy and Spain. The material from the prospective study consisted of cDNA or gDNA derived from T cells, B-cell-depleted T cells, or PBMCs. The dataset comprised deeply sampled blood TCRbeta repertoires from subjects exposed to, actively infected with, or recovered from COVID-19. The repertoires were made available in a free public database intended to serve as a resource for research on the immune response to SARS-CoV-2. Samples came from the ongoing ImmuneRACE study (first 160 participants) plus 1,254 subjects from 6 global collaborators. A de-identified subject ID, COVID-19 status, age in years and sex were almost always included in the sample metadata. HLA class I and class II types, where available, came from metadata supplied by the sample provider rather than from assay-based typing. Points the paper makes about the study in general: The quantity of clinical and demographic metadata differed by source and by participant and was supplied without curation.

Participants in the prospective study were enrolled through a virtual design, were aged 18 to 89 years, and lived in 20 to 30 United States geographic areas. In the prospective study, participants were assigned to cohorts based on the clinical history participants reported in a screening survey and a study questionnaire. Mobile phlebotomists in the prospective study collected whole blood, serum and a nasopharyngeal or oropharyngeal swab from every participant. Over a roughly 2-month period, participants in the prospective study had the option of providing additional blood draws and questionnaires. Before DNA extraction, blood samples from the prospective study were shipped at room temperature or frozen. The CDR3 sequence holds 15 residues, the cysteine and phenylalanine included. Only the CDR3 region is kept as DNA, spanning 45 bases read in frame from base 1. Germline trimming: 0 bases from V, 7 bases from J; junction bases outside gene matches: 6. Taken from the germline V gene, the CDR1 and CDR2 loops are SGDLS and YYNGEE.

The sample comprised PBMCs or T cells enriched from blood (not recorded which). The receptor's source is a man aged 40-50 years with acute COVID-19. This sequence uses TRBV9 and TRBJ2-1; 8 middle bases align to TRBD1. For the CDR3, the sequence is CASSVAGGQVNEQFF. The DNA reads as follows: TGTGCCAGCAGCGTAGCAGGGGGACAGGTGAATGAGCAGTTCTTC.